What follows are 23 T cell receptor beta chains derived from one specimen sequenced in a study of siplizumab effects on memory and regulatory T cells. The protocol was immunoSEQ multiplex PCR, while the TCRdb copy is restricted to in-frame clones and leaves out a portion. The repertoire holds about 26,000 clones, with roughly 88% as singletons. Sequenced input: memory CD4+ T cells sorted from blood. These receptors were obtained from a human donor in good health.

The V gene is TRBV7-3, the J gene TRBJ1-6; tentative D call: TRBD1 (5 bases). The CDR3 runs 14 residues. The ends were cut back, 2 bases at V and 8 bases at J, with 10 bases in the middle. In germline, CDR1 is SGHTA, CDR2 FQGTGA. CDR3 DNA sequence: TGTGCCAGCAGCTTAGGGGGGAATCATTCACCCCTCCACTTT. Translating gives CASSLGGNHSPLHF.

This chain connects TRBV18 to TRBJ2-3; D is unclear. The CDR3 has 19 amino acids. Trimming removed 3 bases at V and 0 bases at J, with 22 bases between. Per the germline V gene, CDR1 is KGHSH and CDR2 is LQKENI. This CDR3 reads CASSPIWQASITSTDTQYF. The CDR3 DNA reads TGTGCCAGCTCACCGATCTGGCAAGCGTCGATTACTAGCACAGATACGCAGTATTTT. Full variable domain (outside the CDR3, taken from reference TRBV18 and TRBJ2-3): NAGVMQNPRHLVRRRGQEARLRCSPMKGHSHVYWYRQLPEEGLKFMVYLQKENIIDESGMPKERFSAEFPKEGPSILRIQQVVRGDSAAYFCASSPIWQASITSTDTQYFGPGTRLTVL.

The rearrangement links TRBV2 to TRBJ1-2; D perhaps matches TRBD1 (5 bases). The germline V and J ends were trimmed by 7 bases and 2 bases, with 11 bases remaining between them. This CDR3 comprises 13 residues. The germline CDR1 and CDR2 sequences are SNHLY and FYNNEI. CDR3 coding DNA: TGTGCCAGCAACGAGAGGGGAAACTATGGCTACACCTTC. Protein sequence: CASNERGNYGYTF. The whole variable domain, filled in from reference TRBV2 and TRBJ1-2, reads EPEVTQTPSHQVTQMGQEVILRCVPISNHLYFYWYRQILGQKVEFLVSFYNNEISEKSEIFDDQFSVERPDGSNFTLKIRSTKLEDSAMYFCASNERGNYGYTFGSGTRLTVV.

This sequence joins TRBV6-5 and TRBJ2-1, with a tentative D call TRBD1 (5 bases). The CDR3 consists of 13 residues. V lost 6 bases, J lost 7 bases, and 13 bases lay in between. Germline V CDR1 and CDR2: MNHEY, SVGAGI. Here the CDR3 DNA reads TGTGCCAGCAGGCAAGGGGTTTCTAATGAGCAGTTCTTC. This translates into CASRQGVSNEQFF.

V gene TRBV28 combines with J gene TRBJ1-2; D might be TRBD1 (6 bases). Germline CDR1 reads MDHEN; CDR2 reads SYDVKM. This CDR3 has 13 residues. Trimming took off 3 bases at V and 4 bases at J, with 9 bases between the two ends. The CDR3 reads CASSFLGGYGYTF. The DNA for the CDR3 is TGTGCCAGCAGTTTTCTAGGGGGCTATGGCTACACCTTC.

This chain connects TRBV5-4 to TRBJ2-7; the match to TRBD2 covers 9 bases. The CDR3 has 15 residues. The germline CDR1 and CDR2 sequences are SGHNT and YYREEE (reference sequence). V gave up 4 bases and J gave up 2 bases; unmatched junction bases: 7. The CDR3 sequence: CASSPGLAFTYEQYF. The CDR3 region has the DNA TGTGCCAGCAGCCCCGGACTAGCGTTTACCTACGAGCAGTACTTC. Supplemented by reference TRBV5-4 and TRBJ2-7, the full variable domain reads ETGVTQSPTHLIKTRGQQVTLRCSSQSGHNTVSWYQQALGQGPQFIFQYYREEENGRGNFPPRFSGLQFPNYSSELNVNALELDDSALYLCASSPGLAFTYEQYFGPGTRLTVT.

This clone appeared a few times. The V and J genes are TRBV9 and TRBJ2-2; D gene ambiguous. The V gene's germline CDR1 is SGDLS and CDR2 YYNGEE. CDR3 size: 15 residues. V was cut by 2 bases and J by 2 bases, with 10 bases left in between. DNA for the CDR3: TGTGCCAGCAGCGTCGGCTGGGGAAACACCGGGGAGCTGTTTTTT. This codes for CASSVGWGNTGELFF.

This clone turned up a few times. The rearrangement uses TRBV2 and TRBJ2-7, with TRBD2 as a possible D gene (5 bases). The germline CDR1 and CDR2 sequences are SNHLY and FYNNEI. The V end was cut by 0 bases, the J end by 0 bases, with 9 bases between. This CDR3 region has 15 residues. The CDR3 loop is CASSEAGVSSYEQYF. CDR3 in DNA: TGTGCCAGCAGTGAAGCCGGGGTAAGCTCCTACGAGCAGTACTTC.

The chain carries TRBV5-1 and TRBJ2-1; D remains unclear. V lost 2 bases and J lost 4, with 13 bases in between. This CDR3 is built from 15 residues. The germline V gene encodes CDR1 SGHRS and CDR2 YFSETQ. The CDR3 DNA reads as TGCGCCAGCAGCTTATCAGGAGTCGCATACAATGAGCAGTTCTTC. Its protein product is CASSLSGVAYNEQFF.

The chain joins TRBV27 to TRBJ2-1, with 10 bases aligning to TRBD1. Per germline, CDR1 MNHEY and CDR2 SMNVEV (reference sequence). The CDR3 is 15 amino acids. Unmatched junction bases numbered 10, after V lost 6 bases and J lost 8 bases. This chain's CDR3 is CASRIPGQGTDEQFF. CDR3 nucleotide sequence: TGTGCCAGCAGGATCCCGGGACAGGGGACAGATGAGCAGTTCTTC.

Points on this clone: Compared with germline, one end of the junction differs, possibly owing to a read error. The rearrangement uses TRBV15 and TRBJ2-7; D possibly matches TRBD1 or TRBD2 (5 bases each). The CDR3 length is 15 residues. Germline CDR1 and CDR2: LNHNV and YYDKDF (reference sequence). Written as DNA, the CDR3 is TGTGCCGCCAGCCCTCGGGGTGGGACGGCGAGAGAGCAGTACTTC. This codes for CAASPRGGTAREQYF. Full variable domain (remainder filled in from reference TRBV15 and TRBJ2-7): DAMVIQNPRYQVTQFGKPVTLSCSQTLNHNVMYWYQQKSSQAPKLLFHYYDKDFNNEADTPDNFQSRRPNTSFCFLDIRSPGLGDTAMYLCAASPRGGTAREQYFGPGTRLTVT.

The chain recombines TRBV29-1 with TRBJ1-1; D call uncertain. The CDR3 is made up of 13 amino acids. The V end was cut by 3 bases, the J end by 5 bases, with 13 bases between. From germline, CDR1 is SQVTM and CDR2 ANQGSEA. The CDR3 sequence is CSVDRDGRTEAFF. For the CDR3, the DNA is TGCAGCGTTGATCGAGACGGGAGGACTGAAGCTTTCTTT.

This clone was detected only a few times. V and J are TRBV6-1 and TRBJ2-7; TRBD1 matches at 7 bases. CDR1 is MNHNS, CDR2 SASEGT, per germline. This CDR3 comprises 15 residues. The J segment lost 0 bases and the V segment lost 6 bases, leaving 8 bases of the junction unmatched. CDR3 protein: CASREQGYGSYEQYF. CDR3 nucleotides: TGTGCCAGCAGGGAACAGGGGTACGGCTCCTACGAGCAGTACTTC.

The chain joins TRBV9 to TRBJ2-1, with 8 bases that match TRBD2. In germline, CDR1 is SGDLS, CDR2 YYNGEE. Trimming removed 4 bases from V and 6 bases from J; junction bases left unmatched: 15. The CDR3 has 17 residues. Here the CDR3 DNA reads TGTGCCAGCAGCTCTTTAGGTTTGACTAGCGACTCCAATGAGCAGTTCTTC. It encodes CASSSLGLTSDSNEQFF.

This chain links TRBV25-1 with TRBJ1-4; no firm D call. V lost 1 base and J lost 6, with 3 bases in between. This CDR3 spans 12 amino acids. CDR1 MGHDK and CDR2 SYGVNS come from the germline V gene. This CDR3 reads CASSEWDEKLFF. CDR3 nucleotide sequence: TGTGCCAGCAGTGAATGGGATGAAAAACTGTTTTTT.

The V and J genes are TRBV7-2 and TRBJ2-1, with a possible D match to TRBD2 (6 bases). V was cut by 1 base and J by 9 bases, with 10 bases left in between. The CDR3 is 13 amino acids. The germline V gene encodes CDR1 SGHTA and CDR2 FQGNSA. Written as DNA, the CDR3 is TGTGCCAGCAGCTTAGTGGGGGGAATTGAGCAGTTCTTC. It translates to CASSLVGGIEQFF.

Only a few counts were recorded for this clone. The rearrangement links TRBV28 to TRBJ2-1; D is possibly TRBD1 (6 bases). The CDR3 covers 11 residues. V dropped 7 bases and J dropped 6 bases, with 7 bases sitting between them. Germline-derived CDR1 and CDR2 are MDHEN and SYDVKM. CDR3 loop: CASNRVNEQFF. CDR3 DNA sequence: TGTGCCAGCAACAGGGTCAATGAGCAGTTCTTC.

The CDR3 loop reads CASSLAGGSYEQYF. CDR3 DNA: TGTGCCAGCAGCTTAGCAGGGGGGAGCTACGAGCAGTACTTC. The chain uses TRBV7-2 and TRBJ2-7; D might be TRBD1 or TRBD2, each matching 6 bases. The CDR3 runs to 14 residues. Trimming pared 0 bases from V and 3 bases from J, leaving 9 bases between. Germline V gene data show CDR1 as SGHTA and CDR2 as FQGNSA. The complete variable domain, with remaining parts taken from reference TRBV7-2 and TRBJ2-7, reads GAGVSQSPSNKVTEKGKDVELRCDPISGHTALYWYRQSLGQGLEFLIYFQGNSAPDKSGLPSDRFSAERTGGSVSTLTIQRTQQEDSAVYLCASSLAGGSYEQYFGPGTRLTVT.

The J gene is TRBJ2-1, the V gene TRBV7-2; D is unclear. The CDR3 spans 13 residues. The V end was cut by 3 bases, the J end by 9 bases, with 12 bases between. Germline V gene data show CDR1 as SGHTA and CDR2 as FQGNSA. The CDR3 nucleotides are TGTGCCAGCAGCTTCTCTAGTCGCGGTGAGCAGTTCTTC. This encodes CASSFSSRGEQFF.

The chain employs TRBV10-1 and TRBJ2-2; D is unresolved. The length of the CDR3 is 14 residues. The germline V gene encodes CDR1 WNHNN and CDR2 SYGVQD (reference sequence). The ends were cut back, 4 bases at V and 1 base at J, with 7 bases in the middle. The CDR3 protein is CASSVARNTGELFF. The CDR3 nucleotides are TGCGCCAGCAGTGTCGCTCGGAACACCGGGGAGCTGTTTTTT.

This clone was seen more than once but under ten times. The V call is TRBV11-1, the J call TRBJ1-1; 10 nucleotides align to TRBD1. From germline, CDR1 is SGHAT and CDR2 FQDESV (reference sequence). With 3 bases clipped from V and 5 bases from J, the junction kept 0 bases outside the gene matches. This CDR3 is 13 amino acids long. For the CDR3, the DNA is TGTGCCAGCAGCTTGGGACAGGGGACTGAAGCTTTCTTT. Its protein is CASSLGQGTEAFF. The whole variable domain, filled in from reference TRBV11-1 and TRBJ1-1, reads EAEVAQSPRYKITEKSQAVAFWCDPISGHATLYWYRQILGQGPELLVQFQDESVVDDSQLPKDRFSAERLKGVDSTLKIQPAELGDSAMYLCASSLGQGTEAFFGQGTRLTVV.

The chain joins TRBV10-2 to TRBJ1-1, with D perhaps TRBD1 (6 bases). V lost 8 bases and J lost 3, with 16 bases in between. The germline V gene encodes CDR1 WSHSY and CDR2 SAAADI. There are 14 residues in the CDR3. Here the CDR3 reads CASRRGALDTEAFF. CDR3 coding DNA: TGCGCCAGCCGCAGGGGCGCATTAGACACTGAAGCTTTCTTT.

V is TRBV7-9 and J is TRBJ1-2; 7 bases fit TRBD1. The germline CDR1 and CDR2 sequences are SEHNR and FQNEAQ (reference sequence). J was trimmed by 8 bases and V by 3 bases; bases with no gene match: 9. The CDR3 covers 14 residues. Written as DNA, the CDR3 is TGTGCCAGCAGCTTCAGGACAGGTCCCGTAGGCTACACCTTC. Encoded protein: CASSFRTGPVGYTF. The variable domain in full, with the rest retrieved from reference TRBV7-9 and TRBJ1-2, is DTGVSQNPRHKITKRGQNVTFRCDPISEHNRLYWYRQTLGQGPEFLTYFQNEAQLEKSRLLSDRFSAERPKGSFSTLEIQRTEQGDSAMYLCASSFRTGPVGYTFGSGTRLTVV.